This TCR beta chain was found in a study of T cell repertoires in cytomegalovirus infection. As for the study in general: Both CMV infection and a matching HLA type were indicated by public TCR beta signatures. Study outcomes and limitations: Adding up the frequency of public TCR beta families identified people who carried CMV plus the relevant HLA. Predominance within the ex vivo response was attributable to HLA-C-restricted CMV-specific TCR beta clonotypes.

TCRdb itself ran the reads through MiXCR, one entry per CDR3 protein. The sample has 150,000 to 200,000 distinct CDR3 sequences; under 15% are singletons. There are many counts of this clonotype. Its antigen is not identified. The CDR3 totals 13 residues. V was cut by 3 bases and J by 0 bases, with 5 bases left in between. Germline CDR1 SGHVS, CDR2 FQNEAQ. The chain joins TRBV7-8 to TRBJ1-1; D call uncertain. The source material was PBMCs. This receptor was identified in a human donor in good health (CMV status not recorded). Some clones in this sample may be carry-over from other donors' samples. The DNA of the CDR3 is TGTGCCAGCAGCTTCCAGGTGAACACTGAAGCTTTCTTT. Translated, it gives CASSFQVNTEAFF.